This note documents a single TCR beta chain sequence. The antigen is unknown. This CDR3 is built from 17 residues. Germline V gene sequence: CDR1 SGHTA, CDR2 FQGNSA. This specimen comes from a study of identical twins. MiXCR was run by TCRdb on the 5' RACE reads, yielding one entry per CDR3 protein. In the table there are 1.5 million or so distinct CDR3 sequences, less than 40% of which are singletons. Study observations and caveats: Cord blood beta clonotypes that were abundant carried fewer insertions, and memory repertoires showed no such trend. Conclusions relied on cross-sectional statistical analysis, not following the same donors. Researchers reported weaker excess twin sharing in beta out-of-frame sequences.

The V gene is TRBV7-2, the J gene TRBJ2-4; 15 nucleotides align to TRBD2. The J call may be incorrect, as the DNA end agrees better with TRBJ2-7. This clonotype was sampled from a newborn girl in good health. Sequencing was performed on cord blood. CDR3 nucleotide sequence: TGTGCCAGCAGCTTAGCCCTGGGACTAGCGGGAGGAATCGAGCAGTACTTC. Its protein product is CASSLALGLAGGIEQYF.